The clone carrying this T cell receptor (beta chain) was seen more than once but under ten times. The V gene end was trimmed by 6 bases and the J gene end by 6 bases; junction bases not matched to a gene: 7. CDR1 is MNHEY, CDR2 SMNVEV, per germline (reference sequence). The CDR3 is made up of 14 amino acids. CD45RO-negative CD8 cells positively selected for CCR7 made up the naive population, which excluded terminally differentiated effector memory CD45RA+ cells. The sample belongs to a study of shared clonotypes between healthy human individuals. This table comes from immunoSEQ multiplex PCR, and its TCRdb copy is limited to in-frame clones, with some not included. The table includes about 800,000 clones, just over 95% detected once.

The TCR was taken from a young man in good health. What was sequenced was naive CD8+ T cells sorted from blood. J is TRBJ1-4 and V is TRBV27, with 7 bases identical to TRBD1. Here the CDR3 reads CASSLQGSDEKLFF. Written as DNA, the CDR3 is TGTGCCAGCAGCCTACAGGGGTCAGATGAAAAACTGTTTTTT.